This TCR beta chain came from a study of memory CD4+ T cells and cytomegalovirus serostatus. Study outcomes and limitations: About 40% of the roughly 160 known CMV-associated TCRbeta sequences appeared in CD4+ memory.

Single viable CD3+CD4+CD8-CD45RO+ cells were sorted as the memory CD4+ T cells. The CDR3 covers 15 residues. Germline V gene data show CDR1 as MDHEN and CDR2 as SYDVKM. The V gene lost 5 bases and the J gene lost 0 bases, with 13 bases spanning the gap. Data came from immunoSEQ multiplex PCR; TCRdb stores just in-frame clones and leaves some out. The table lists 80,000 to 100,000 clones, over 70% of them singletons. Regarding this clone: Its target is not known.

Sequences were obtained from memory CD4+ T cells from blood. The chain carries TRBV28 and TRBJ1-1; D is perhaps TRBD1 (5 bases). This receptor was obtained from an adult in good health and CMV-seropositive. The CDR3 loop is CASSTPTDMNTEAFF. The CDR3 DNA is TGTGCCAGCAGTACCCCGACAGACATGAACACTGAAGCTTTCTTT.